These T cell receptor beta chains were read from a single sample in a study of T-cell reconstitution after alpha-beta-depleted transplantation in children. TCRdb fed the PCR reads into MiXCR, producing one record per CDR3 protein. There are a few hundred thousand distinct CDR3 sequences in the sample; around 18% occur only once, and 2.5% to 3.5% lies in the top ten. The sequences come from PBMCs from the stem cell graft donor, collected from the stem cell graft. The source of these receptors is a human donor who donated a stem cell graft to a child with acute lymphoblastic leukemia. The CDR3 runs from the conserved cysteine through the conserved F or W. The order of the fields is J gene, D gene, V gene, clone size, CDR3 DNA, CDR3 protein. D genes are given only for firm matches. Where a row states a size, it is once, few, many or the class of an expanded clone; other rows omit it.

J: TRBJ2-2; D: TRBD2; V: TRBV4-1; size: many; DNA: TGCGCCAGCAGCCAGGGGCGTGGGAGGGAGTCCGGGGAGCTGTTTTTT; CDR3: CASSQGRGRESGELFF
J: TRBJ1-3; D: .; V: TRBV6-5; size: .; DNA: TGTGCCAGCAGTTACTATCCGAACTCTGGAAACACCATATATTTT; CDR3: CASSYYPNSGNTIYF
J: TRBJ2-7; D: .; V: TRBV5-1; size: .; DNA: TGCGCCAGCAGCTTGGAGGGCCCAATAGGGTACTACGACGAGCAGTACTTC; CDR3: CASSLEGPIGYYDEQYF
J: TRBJ2-7; D: TRBD1; V: TRBV20-1; size: many; DNA: TGCAGTGCAAGGGACAGGCGACCCTACGAGCAGTACTTC; CDR3: CSARDRRPYEQYF
J: TRBJ2-3; D: TRBD2; V: TRBV29-1; size: .; DNA: TGCAGCGTCGCCCACGGGAGGGCCAGAACAGATACGCAGTATTTT; CDR3: CSVAHGRARTDTQYF
J: TRBJ2-3; D: .; V: TRBV7-8; size: many; DNA: TGTGCCAGCAGCGTCGGGAGCACAGATACGCAGTATTTT; CDR3: CASSVGSTDTQYF
J: TRBJ2-5; D: TRBD2; V: TRBV29-1; size: .; DNA: TGCAGCGGACGTCCGGGACTAGCGGACCAAGAGACCCAGTACTTC; CDR3: CSGRPGLADQETQYF
J: TRBJ1-1; D: .; V: TRBV20-1; size: many; DNA: TGCAGTGCTAGAAGGCAGCCGAACACTGAAGCTTTCTTT; CDR3: CSARRQPNTEAFF
J: TRBJ1-6; D: TRBD1; V: TRBV11-2; size: few; DNA: TGTGCCAGCAGCTTAGATAAAGTGGACAGGGCAAATTCACCCCTCCACTTT; CDR3: CASSLDKVDRANSPLHF
J: TRBJ2-2; D: .; V: TRBV7-9; size: few; DNA: TGTGCCAGCAGCCGGACAGAGACCCTGAACACCGGGGAGCTGTTTTTT; CDR3: CASSRTETLNTGELFF
J: TRBJ1-1; D: TRBD1; V: TRBV7-3; size: few; DNA: TGTGCCAGCAGCTTAGGACAGGGCACGAACCAAGAAGCTTTCTTT; CDR3: CASSLGQGTNQEAFF
J: TRBJ2-2; D: .; V: TRBV5-6; size: few; DNA: TGTGCCAGCAGCTTTGACGTGATCGCCGGGGAGCTGTTTTTT; CDR3: CASSFDVIAGELFF
J: TRBJ2-5; D: .; V: TRBV10-3; size: .; DNA: TGTGCCATCAGTCGGTCACAAGAGACCCAGTACTTC; CDR3: CAISRSQETQYF
J: TRBJ1-5; D: TRBD1; V: TRBV7-8; size: .; DNA: TGTGCCAGCAGCTTAGGTGTCAGGGGGCTTGGGCAGCCCCAGCATTTT; CDR3: CASSLGVRGLGQPQHF
J: TRBJ2-1; D: TRBD1; V: TRBV7-9; size: .; DNA: TGTGCCAGCAGCCCTCGGACAGGGGAGATACATGAGCAGTTCTTC; CDR3: CASSPRTGEIHEQFF
J: TRBJ2-1; D: .; V: TRBV4-1; size: .; DNA: TGCGCCAGCAGCCCCCTGCAGAACTACTACAATGAGCAGTTCTTC; CDR3: CASSPLQNYYNEQFF
J: TRBJ1-2; D: .; V: TRBV6-1; size: few; DNA: TGTGCCAGCAGTAGGAGTCCGGACATACTCTCTAACTATGGCTACACCTTC; CDR3: CASSRSPDILSNYGYTF
J: TRBJ1-1; D: .; V: TRBV27; size: few; DNA: TGTGCCAGCAGTTTTCCGGGGCCTAGGACTTTCTTT; CDR3: CASSFPGPRTFF
J: TRBJ1-5; D: .; V: TRBV5-6; size: many; DNA: TGTGCCAGCTCCTTCCGGGGACAGCCCCAGCATTTT; CDR3: CASSFRGQPQHF
J: TRBJ1-2; D: .; V: TRBV9; size: few; DNA: TGTGCCAGCAGCGTAGGGGAGGACTATGGCTACACCTTC; CDR3: CASSVGEDYGYTF
J: TRBJ2-1; D: TRBD2; V: TRBV6-5; size: few; DNA: TGTGCCAGCAGTGGACTAGCCGAGCAGTTCTTC; CDR3: CASSGLAEQFF
J: TRBJ2-7; D: .; V: TRBV4-1; size: few; DNA: TGCGCCAGCTCCTCCCTTGGGCTCGAGCAGTACTTC; CDR3: CASSSLGLEQYF
J: TRBJ2-5; D: TRBD2; V: TRBV19; size: few; DNA: TGTGCCAGTAGCCCCACTAGCGGAGTATACCAAGAGACCCAGTACTTC; CDR3: CASSPTSGVYQETQYF
J: TRBJ1-2; D: .; V: TRBV4-2; size: .; DNA: TGTGCCAGCAGCCCGTCTAAGGGGTTTTATTATGGCTACACCTTC; CDR3: CASSPSKGFYYGYTF
J: TRBJ1-5; D: .; V: TRBV4-2; size: .; DNA: TGTGCCAGCAGCCAAGTCGCAGGGGGCAATCAGCCCCAGCATTTT; CDR3: CASSQVAGGNQPQHF
J: TRBJ2-1; D: .; V: TRBV3-1; size: few; DNA: TGTGCCAGCAGCCAAGAGTCTCGGTTGGGGGCTCCGCCCTACAATGAGCAGTTCTTC; CDR3: CASSQESRLGAPPYNEQFF
J: TRBJ2-7; D: TRBD1; V: TRBV6-5; size: .; DNA: TGTGCCAGCAGTTACTCGGGACAGCGAACCTACGAGCAGTACTTC; CDR3: CASSYSGQRTYEQYF
J: TRBJ2-7; D: .; V: TRBV7-6; size: many; DNA: TGTGCCAGCAGCTTTTTTGTGGACCCCAACGAGCAGTACTTC; CDR3: CASSFFVDPNEQYF
J: TRBJ2-7; D: TRBD1; V: TRBV12-3/TRBV12-4; size: .; DNA: TGTGCCAGCACCCCTTTTGGCAGGGGGCTCTACGAGCAGTACTTC; CDR3: CASTPFGRGLYEQYF
J: TRBJ1-6; D: .; V: TRBV12-3/TRBV12-4; size: .; DNA: TGTGCCAGCAGTCGTTTCGGGCAGACAGGTTCACCCCTCCACTTT; CDR3: CASSRFGQTGSPLHF
J: TRBJ2-3; D: TRBD1; V: TRBV6-5; size: few; DNA: TGTGCCAGCAGTTACTCACAGGGGGCGAATACGCAGTATTTT; CDR3: CASSYSQGANTQYF
J: TRBJ1-6; D: .; V: TRBV20-1; size: many; DNA: TGCAGTGCTATTCAGACGGCGGGGTATAATTCACCCCTCCACTTT; CDR3: CSAIQTAGYNSPLHF
J: TRBJ2-5; D: .; V: TRBV19; size: .; DNA: TGTGCCAGTAGTATAGAAGCGGCGGCCTCAGGGACCCAGTACTTC; CDR3: CASSIEAAASGTQYF
J: TRBJ2-1; D: .; V: TRBV5-1; size: few; DNA: TGCGCCAGCAGCTTGGCCGGGCTAGCGAGGTACAATGAGCAGTTCTTC; CDR3: CASSLAGLARYNEQFF
J: TRBJ2-1; D: TRBD2; V: TRBV29-1; size: .; DNA: TGCAGCGTTGAAGGGGGACTACCCCAGCAGTTCTTC; CDR3: CSVEGGLPQQFF
J: TRBJ2-3; D: .; V: TRBV3-1; size: .; DNA: TGTGCCAGCAGCCAAGATAGGCGTATAGCAGATACGCAGTATTTT; CDR3: CASSQDRRIADTQYF
J: TRBJ2-1; D: TRBD1; V: TRBV5-1; size: .; DNA: TGCGCCAGCAGCTTAACGACAGGGGGCTGGGATGAGCAGTTCTTC; CDR3: CASSLTTGGWDEQFF
J: TRBJ2-7; D: TRBD2; V: TRBV3-1; size: .; DNA: TGTGCCAGCAGCCAAGAGGGTCCGGCGGGAGACGGCAATACAGTTTACTACGAGCAGTACTTC; CDR3: CASSQEGPAGDGNTVYYEQYF
J: TRBJ2-1; D: .; V: TRBV12-3/TRBV12-4; size: .; DNA: TGTGCCAGCATCGCCTCGGCGGGGTATGAGCAGTTCTTC; CDR3: CASIASAGYEQFF
J: TRBJ2-1; D: .; V: TRBV20-1; size: few; DNA: TGCAGTGCTGCTGAGGGAAATGAGCAGTTCTTC; CDR3: CSAAEGNEQFF
J: TRBJ2-5; D: .; V: TRBV7-9; size: few; DNA: TGTGCCAGCAGCACCACCACAGCGGCGGAGACCCAGTACTTC; CDR3: CASSTTTAAETQYF
J: TRBJ2-1; D: .; V: TRBV10-1; size: few; DNA: TGCGCCAGCAGTGAGCCTGGACTAAATGAGCAGTTCTTC; CDR3: CASSEPGLNEQFF
J: TRBJ1-6; D: .; V: TRBV18; size: .; DNA: TGTGCCAGCTCACCTCGACAGGAGGGACCCCTCCACTTT; CDR3: CASSPRQEGPLHF
J: TRBJ1-1; D: .; V: TRBV5-1; size: few; DNA: TGCGCCAGCTTCGACGGTCGTGAAGCTTTCTTT; CDR3: CASFDGREAFF
J: TRBJ2-5; D: TRBD1; V: TRBV18; size: many; DNA: TGTGCCAGCTCAAGTTCCGGGACAGACCAAGAGACCCAGTACTTC; CDR3: CASSSSGTDQETQYF
J: TRBJ2-5; D: .; V: TRBV9; size: many; DNA: TGTGCCAGCAGCGTAGTAGGGGGGGCAGAGACCCAGTACTTC; CDR3: CASSVVGGAETQYF
J: TRBJ2-7; D: .; V: TRBV9; size: .; DNA: TGTGCCAGCAGCCCTTGGGAGGCCAACGAGCAGTACTTC; CDR3: CASSPWEANEQYF
J: TRBJ2-2; D: TRBD2; V: TRBV9; size: few; DNA: TGTGCCAGCAGCCCCAGCGGGACGTACACCGGGGAGCTGTTTTTT; CDR3: CASSPSGTYTGELFF
J: TRBJ2-5; D: .; V: TRBV7-9; size: few; DNA: TGTGCCAGCAGCTTGGCGGACTTCCCGTACCAAGAGACCCAGTACTTC; CDR3: CASSLADFPYQETQYF
J: TRBJ2-4; D: TRBD2; V: TRBV6-5; size: few; DNA: TGTGCCAGCAGTTACTCGGGGACTAGCGGGATCCCCATTCAGTACTTC; CDR3: CASSYSGTSGIPIQYF
J: TRBJ1-3; D: TRBD1; V: TRBV10-2; size: few; DNA: TGCGCCAGTTCCAGGGGGCTTGGAAACACCATATATTTT; CDR3: CASSRGLGNTIYF
J: TRBJ2-1; D: .; V: TRBV7-6; size: few; DNA: TGTGCCAGCAGCTTAGTGGATTTTAGTTACAATGAGCAGTTCTTC; CDR3: CASSLVDFSYNEQFF
J: TRBJ2-1; D: TRBD1; V: TRBV7-9; size: .; DNA: TGTGCCAGCCCTGACCGGGACAGCGCCTACAATGAGCAGTTCTTC; CDR3: CASPDRDSAYNEQFF
J: TRBJ2-1; D: .; V: TRBV29-1; size: .; DNA: TGCAGCGTCCTCGGGACCCCGAGCTCCTACAATGAGCAGTTCTTC; CDR3: CSVLGTPSSYNEQFF
J: TRBJ2-2; D: .; V: TRBV5-1; size: .; DNA: TGCGCCAGCAGCGGCAGCTGGGGCCGGGATGGGTCCGGGGAGCTGTTTTTT; CDR3: CASSGSWGRDGSGELFF